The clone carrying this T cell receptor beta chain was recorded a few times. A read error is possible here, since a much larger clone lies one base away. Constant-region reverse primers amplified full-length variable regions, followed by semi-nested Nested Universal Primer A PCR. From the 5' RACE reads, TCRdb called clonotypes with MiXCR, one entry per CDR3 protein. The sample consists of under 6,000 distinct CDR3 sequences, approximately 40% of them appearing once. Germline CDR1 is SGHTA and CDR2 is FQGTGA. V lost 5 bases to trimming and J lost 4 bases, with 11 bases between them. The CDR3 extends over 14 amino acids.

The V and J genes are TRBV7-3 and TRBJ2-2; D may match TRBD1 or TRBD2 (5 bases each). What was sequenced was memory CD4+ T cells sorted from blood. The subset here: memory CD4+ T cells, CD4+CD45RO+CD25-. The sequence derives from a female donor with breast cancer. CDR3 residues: CASSAGTSTGELFF. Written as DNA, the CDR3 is TGTGCCAGCAGCGCCGGGACGAGCACCGGGGAGCTGTTTTTT.